A single sample gave rise to the 17 T cell receptor beta chains below, sequenced in a study of OX40 agonist ivuxolimab in advanced cancers. Produced via immunoSEQ multiplex PCR; TCRdb's table is partial and in-frame only. The sample has roughly 75,000 clones, approximately 93% seen once. The sequencing here drew on CD4+ or CD8+ T cells sorted from blood, taken in a trial of the OX40 agonist ivuxolimab. Receptors were obtained from an adult with an advanced solid tumor such as melanoma, head and neck, liver or kidney cancer.

This clone was seen just once. The chain couples TRBV27 to TRBJ2-3; a possible D gene is TRBD2 (7 bases). Germline V CDR1 and CDR2: MNHEY, SMNVEV (reference sequence). V was cut by 4 bases and J by 4 bases, with 24 bases left in between. The CDR3 is 18 residues long. The CDR3 spells CASSWKPGEGGPSDTQYF. The CDR3 region has the DNA TGTGCCAGCAGTTGGAAGCCAGGGGAGGGGGGGCCTTCAGATACGCAGTATTTT.

This clone was counted once. The V gene is TRBV25-1, the J gene TRBJ1-1, with 8 bases fitting TRBD1. In germline, CDR1 is MGHDK, CDR2 SYGVNS. CDR3 length equals 15 residues. V trimming: 1 base; J trimming: 1 base; junction bases outside the gene matches: 2. The CDR3 spells CASSEWGTGNTEAFF. The DNA of the CDR3 is TGTGCCAGCAGTGAATGGGGGACAGGGAACACTGAAGCTTTCTTT.

The rearrangement links TRBV29-1 to TRBJ1-2, with D uncertain. The CDR3 has 12 amino acids. The V end lost 7 bases, the J end lost 3 bases, and 12 bases lay between the germline ends. CDR1 SQVTM and CDR2 ANQGSEA come from the germline V gene. CDR3 residues: CSAQLWDYGYTF. In nucleotides, the CDR3 is TGCAGCGCCCAACTTTGGGACTATGGCTACACCTTC.

The chain is built from TRBV10-3 and TRBJ2-1; D unclear. The germline CDR1 and CDR2 sequences are ENHRY and SYGVKD. The CDR3 extends over 12 amino acids. Trimming removed 9 bases at V and 5 bases at J, with 11 bases between. CDR3 sequence (DNA): TGTGCCATGTCTAAGGGCAACAATGAGCAGTTCTTC. Translating it yields CAMSKGNNEQFF.

The chain links TRBV10-1 to TRBJ1-1; a weak D match, TRBD1 (5 bases). V lost 8 bases and J lost 1, with 11 bases in between. Germline CDR1 WNHNN, CDR2 SYGVQD (reference sequence). CDR3 size: 13 residues. CDR3: CASGGGRNTEAFF. For the CDR3, the DNA is TGCGCCAGCGGGGGAGGGCGGAACACTGAAGCTTTCTTT.

V usage is TRBV11-2 and J usage is TRBJ2-7, with 9 bases fitting TRBD2. The V segment lost 5 bases and the J segment 1 base; nucleotides outside the gene matches: 3. The germline V gene has CDR1 SGHAT and CDR2 FQNNGV. CDR3 length: 14 residues. DNA of the CDR3: TGTGCCAGCAGCAAAGCGGGAGGTTCCTACGAGCAGTACTTC. The encoded protein is CASSKAGGSYEQYF.

The chain is built from TRBV27 and TRBJ2-1; unclear D gene. This CDR3 region has 16 residues. Deletions cut 2 bases from V and 0 bases from J, with 11 bases between. Germline V gene lookup returns CDR1 MNHEY and CDR2 SMNVEV (reference sequence). The CDR3 spells CASSLTLAPSYNEQFF. CDR3 DNA sequence: TGTGCCAGCAGTTTAACACTCGCACCCTCCTACAATGAGCAGTTCTTC.

This sequence joins TRBV6-1 and TRBJ1-1; 7 nucleotides match TRBD1. The CDR3 runs 13 residues. The V gene's germline CDR1 is MNHNS and CDR2 SASEGT. The V segment lost 4 bases and the J segment 4 bases; nucleotides outside the gene matches: 3. This chain's CDR3 is CASSGGQFTEAFF. The CDR3, as DNA: TGTGCCAGCAGTGGGGGACAGTTCACTGAAGCTTTCTTT.

This sequence joins TRBV13 and TRBJ2-3, with TRBD2 matching over 9 bases. V was pared by 8 bases and J by 2 bases, with 11 bases of the junction left unmatched. The CDR3 has 16 amino acids. CDR1 is PRHDT and CDR2 is FYEKMQ in the germline V gene (reference sequence). The CDR3 region is CASQAGGPRPTDTQYF. DNA of the CDR3: TGTGCCAGCCAGGCGGGGGGGCCCCGGCCCACAGATACGCAGTATTTT.

This rearrangement joins TRBV27 to TRBJ1-2; D not resolved. The CDR3 contains 16 residues. V lost 3 bases to trimming and J lost 4 bases, with 18 bases between them. CDR1 MNHEY and CDR2 SMNVEV come from the germline V gene (reference sequence). The DNA of the CDR3 is TGTGCCAGCAGTTTTGGTTCGGGGATACTCGGCTATGGCTACACCTTC. This encodes CASSFGSGILGYGYTF.

This chain links TRBV6-5 with TRBJ1-1, with TRBD1 as a possible D gene (5 bases). The length of the CDR3 is 13 residues. CDR1 is MNHEY, CDR2 SVGAGI, per germline. The V gene lost 0 bases and the J gene lost 8 bases, with 10 bases spanning the gap. The CDR3 sequence: CASSYSKWGEAFF. Written as DNA, the CDR3 is TGTGCCAGCAGTTACTCGAAGTGGGGGGAAGCTTTCTTT.

CDR3 sequence: CASSSGTNSYNEQFF. The CDR3 bases are TGTGCCAGCAGTTCGGGCACAAACTCCTACAATGAGCAGTTCTTC. The V gene is TRBV27, the J gene TRBJ2-1; D gene ambiguous. Trimming left V 4 bases short and J 0 bases short, with 10 bases between. The germline gives CDR1 MNHEY, CDR2 SMNVEV (reference sequence). This CDR3 has 15 residues.

The V and J genes are TRBV5-5 and TRBJ2-7; D might be TRBD1 (6 bases). Germline assignment: CDR1 SGHKS and CDR2 YYEKEE (reference sequence). The CDR3 length is 15 residues. Between the trimmed V and J ends, which lost 6 bases and 3 bases, there was a span of 19 bases. The chain's CDR3 is CASIQGAGLNYEQYF. The CDR3 DNA reads TGTGCCAGCATACAGGGCGCAGGACTGAACTACGAGCAGTACTTC.

The V and J genes are TRBV10-3 and TRBJ2-7; TRBD1 matches 8 bases. Losses at the gene ends were 3 bases for V and 2 bases for J; bases not matched to a gene: 3. CDR1 ENHRY and CDR2 SYGVKD come from the germline V gene. This CDR3 spans 14 amino acids. CDR3 nucleotides: TGTGCCATCAGTGACTCGGACAGGGCCTACGAGCAGTACTTC. It translates to CAISDSDRAYEQYF.

This sequence joins TRBV7-9 and TRBJ2-1, with 11 bases aligning to TRBD2. The CDR3 is 16 residues long. V was clipped by 4 bases and J by 8 bases; unmatched bases: 10. CDR1 is SEHNR and CDR2 is FQNEAQ in the germline V gene (reference sequence). CDR3 nucleotide sequence: TGTGCCAGCAGCTCCTGGACTAGCGGGTCGGTCGATGAGCAGTTCTTC. It yields the protein CASSSWTSGSVDEQFF.

The rearrangement uses TRBV10-1 and TRBJ2-3; D could derive from TRBD1 or TRBD2 (5 bases each). Germline CDR1 is WNHNN and CDR2 is SYGVQD (reference sequence). V shed 4 bases and J shed 2 bases, with 13 bases lying between them. This CDR3 spans 15 amino acids. The CDR3 DNA sequence: TGCGCCAGCAGTGTGCGAGGGGAGTCCACAGATACGCAGTATTTT. Its translation is CASSVRGESTDTQYF.

The chain combines TRBV2 with TRBJ2-4, with 7 bases identical to TRBD1. Germline CDR1 reads SNHLY; CDR2 reads FYNNEI. The ends lost 4 bases at V and 5 bases at J; junction bases unmatched: 5. The length of the CDR3 is 14 residues. The CDR3 sequence: CASSATGYENIQYF. Here the CDR3 DNA reads TGTGCCAGCAGTGCGACAGGGTATGAAAACATTCAGTACTTC.